These T cell receptor beta chains were read from a single sample in a study of cytomegalovirus exposure and HLA in healthy donors. Sequencing was performed with immunoSEQ multiplex PCR; in TCRdb, only in-frame clones are kept and a portion is missing. Of approximately 250,000 clones detected, approximately 81% appear once; the ten largest clones hold 0.2% to 0.3%. Sequenced material: PBMCs. The receptors come from a girl aged 2 to 9 in good health and CMV-seronegative. Each CDR3 is given with its conserved first and last residue. Each record gives: V gene, D gene, clone size, J gene, CDR3 DNA, CDR3 protein. A D gene is named only where the DNA matches it firmly. Clone size, where shown, is once, few, many, or a class for clones that have expanded.

v_gene: TRBV19
d_gene: -
abundance: -
j_gene: TRBJ1-2
CDR3nt: TGTGCCAGTAGTCCACGGGGAGAGGGTACTAACTATGGCTACACCTTC
CDR3aa: CASSPRGEGTNYGYTF

v_gene: TRBV6-4
d_gene: TRBD2
abundance: -
j_gene: TRBJ2-1
CDR3nt: TGTGCCAGCAGTGACTCGGCTAGCGGCCTCTCCTACAATGAGCAGTTCTTC
CDR3aa: CASSDSASGLSYNEQFF

v_gene: TRBV5-6
d_gene: TRBD1
abundance: -
j_gene: TRBJ1-1
CDR3nt: TGTGCCAGCAGGGCAGGGGGCACTGAAGCTTTCTTT
CDR3aa: CASRAGGTEAFF

v_gene: TRBV2
d_gene: TRBD1
abundance: -
j_gene: TRBJ2-5
CDR3nt: TGTGCCAGAATAATGAGGGACAGGGGGCAAGAGACCCAGTACTTC
CDR3aa: CARIMRDRGQETQYF

v_gene: TRBV6-1
d_gene: -
abundance: -
j_gene: TRBJ2-2
CDR3nt: TGTGCCAGCAGTGAAGCAGGCAGGGGAATGGGAACCGGGGAGCTGTTTTTT
CDR3aa: CASSEAGRGMGTGELFF

v_gene: TRBV5-4
d_gene: -
abundance: -
j_gene: TRBJ1-2
CDR3nt: TGTGCCAGCAGCTTAGGACAGCGCGGCTACACCTTC
CDR3aa: CASSLGQRGYTF

v_gene: TRBV6-5
d_gene: TRBD2
abundance: few
j_gene: TRBJ2-1
CDR3nt: TGTGCCAGCAGTTACTCGAGCGGGGGGTACGGTGAGCAGTTCTTC
CDR3aa: CASSYSSGGYGEQFF

v_gene: TRBV12-2
d_gene: -
abundance: -
j_gene: TRBJ1-4
CDR3nt: TGTGCAAGTCGCTTAAAGGGACAAACTAATGAAAAACTGTTTTTT
CDR3aa: CASRLKGQTNEKLFF

v_gene: TRBV2
d_gene: -
abundance: -
j_gene: TRBJ1-1
CDR3nt: TGTGCCAGCATAGGGGCTGAAGCTTTCTTT
CDR3aa: CASIGAEAFF

v_gene: TRBV30
d_gene: -
abundance: once
j_gene: TRBJ2-6
CDR3nt: TGTGCCTGGAGACTAGTCTCTGGGGCCAACGTCCTGACTTTC
CDR3aa: CAWRLVSGANVLTF

v_gene: TRBV19
d_gene: TRBD1
abundance: -
j_gene: TRBJ2-5
CDR3nt: TGTGCCAGTAGCTTCGACAGGGACCAAGAGACCCAGTACTTC
CDR3aa: CASSFDRDQETQYF

v_gene: TRBV7-8
d_gene: -
abundance: -
j_gene: TRBJ2-5
CDR3nt: TGTGCCAGCAGACCCACAGGTAGCCAAGAGACCCAGTACTTC
CDR3aa: CASRPTGSQETQYF

v_gene: TRBV11-3
d_gene: -
abundance: -
j_gene: TRBJ2-7
CDR3nt: TGTGCCAGCAGCCCGTGGACAGCCCAAACCTCCTACGAGCAGTACTTC
CDR3aa: CASSPWTAQTSYEQYF

v_gene: TRBV7-2
d_gene: -
abundance: -
j_gene: TRBJ2-2
CDR3nt: TGTGCCAGCAGCCCTGGATGGACTTGGGTAGGGGAGCTGTTTTTT
CDR3aa: CASSPGWTWVGELFF

v_gene: TRBV6-5
d_gene: -
abundance: once
j_gene: TRBJ2-7
CDR3nt: TGTGCCAGCAGTTACTCGGGAGGCCAGTCCTACGAGCAGTACTTC
CDR3aa: CASSYSGGQSYEQYF

v_gene: TRBV5-8
d_gene: TRBD2
abundance: -
j_gene: TRBJ2-3
CDR3nt: TGTGCCAGCAGCCTCCGTACTAGCGGGAGCTCTGTTACGCAGTATTTT
CDR3aa: CASSLRTSGSSVTQYF

v_gene: TRBV2
d_gene: -
abundance: -
j_gene: TRBJ1-3
CDR3nt: TGTGCCAGCAGCCGTGACAGCCCCGTCTCTGGAAACACCATATATTTT
CDR3aa: CASSRDSPVSGNTIYF

v_gene: TRBV7-2
d_gene: -
abundance: -
j_gene: TRBJ1-3
CDR3nt: TGTGCCAGCAGCTTAGGAGGGAGTGGAAACACCATATATTTT
CDR3aa: CASSLGGSGNTIYF

v_gene: TRBV7-9
d_gene: TRBD2
abundance: -
j_gene: TRBJ2-1
CDR3nt: TGTGCCAGCAGCTCCCCCCTAGCGGGAGTCGGGAATGAGCAGTTCTTC
CDR3aa: CASSSPLAGVGNEQFF

v_gene: TRBV7-9
d_gene: -
abundance: few
j_gene: TRBJ2-7
CDR3nt: TGTGCCAGCAGCCCCGAACAGGGACACTACGAGCAGTACTTC
CDR3aa: CASSPEQGHYEQYF

v_gene: TRBV6-1
d_gene: -
abundance: -
j_gene: TRBJ2-5
CDR3nt: TGTGCCAGCAGTCCTATTTTAGAGACCCAGTACTTC
CDR3aa: CASSPILETQYF

v_gene: TRBV6-1
d_gene: -
abundance: -
j_gene: TRBJ1-1
CDR3nt: TGTGCCAGCAGTGTAGGAGGGCCCCCTGACACTGAAGCTTTCTTT
CDR3aa: CASSVGGPPDTEAFF

v_gene: TRBV5-1
d_gene: TRBD2
abundance: -
j_gene: TRBJ2-5
CDR3nt: TGCGCCAGCAGCTTTCAACTAGCGGGACAAGAGACCCAGTACTTC
CDR3aa: CASSFQLAGQETQYF

v_gene: TRBV7-3
d_gene: -
abundance: few
j_gene: TRBJ2-2
CDR3nt: TGTGCCAGCAGCTTTAACAGGGCGAACACCGGGGAGCTGTTTTTT
CDR3aa: CASSFNRANTGELFF

v_gene: TRBV19
d_gene: TRBD1
abundance: -
j_gene: TRBJ1-5
CDR3nt: TGTGCCAGTAGTATTACGGACAGGGGGCCTTATAGCAATCAGCCCCAGCATTTT
CDR3aa: CASSITDRGPYSNQPQHF

v_gene: TRBV29-1
d_gene: -
abundance: -
j_gene: TRBJ2-1
CDR3nt: TGCAGCGTTTTAGGGGCCCAAGGGTACAATGAGCAGTTCTTC
CDR3aa: CSVLGAQGYNEQFF

v_gene: TRBV5-4
d_gene: -
abundance: -
j_gene: TRBJ2-5
CDR3nt: TGTGCCAGCAGCTTGAGCCTAGAAGAGACCCAGTACTTC
CDR3aa: CASSLSLEETQYF

v_gene: TRBV7-9
d_gene: -
abundance: -
j_gene: TRBJ2-1
CDR3nt: TGTGCCAGCTCTCGACTAGTGAATGAGCAGTTCTTC
CDR3aa: CASSRLVNEQFF

v_gene: TRBV7-9
d_gene: TRBD2
abundance: -
j_gene: TRBJ2-1
CDR3nt: TGTGCCAGCAGCCCGCCGGGACTAGCGGTCTACTCCTACAATGAGCAGTTCTTC
CDR3aa: CASSPPGLAVYSYNEQFF

v_gene: TRBV5-4
d_gene: -
abundance: -
j_gene: TRBJ2-1
CDR3nt: TGTGCCAGCAGTAGTGGAGCCAACGATGAGCAGTTCTTC
CDR3aa: CASSSGANDEQFF

v_gene: TRBV7-9
d_gene: -
abundance: -
j_gene: TRBJ1-1
CDR3nt: TGTGCCAGCAGCTTGGAGGGGAACACTGAAGCTTTCTTT
CDR3aa: CASSLEGNTEAFF

v_gene: TRBV7-9
d_gene: TRBD1
abundance: -
j_gene: TRBJ2-7
CDR3nt: TGTGCCAGCAGCTTAGGACAGGGGGCCCACGAGCAGTACTTC
CDR3aa: CASSLGQGAHEQYF

v_gene: TRBV6-5
d_gene: TRBD1
abundance: -
j_gene: TRBJ1-2
CDR3nt: TGTGCCAGCAGTTACTTCTCCAATCAGGGGGCTGGCTACACCTTC
CDR3aa: CASSYFSNQGAGYTF

v_gene: TRBV7-8
d_gene: -
abundance: -
j_gene: TRBJ1-4
CDR3nt: TGTGCCAGCAGCTCCAGGGTAGCAACTAATGAAAAACTGTTTTTT
CDR3aa: CASSSRVATNEKLFF

v_gene: TRBV11-2
d_gene: TRBD2
abundance: -
j_gene: TRBJ2-1
CDR3nt: TGTGCCAGCAGCTTAGATTTACTAGCGGGGGATGAGCAGTTCTTC
CDR3aa: CASSLDLLAGDEQFF

v_gene: TRBV5-1
d_gene: TRBD2
abundance: -
j_gene: TRBJ2-1
CDR3nt: TGCGCCAGTTCCCTCGGGGGACTAGCGGGGCCCTCCTACAATGAGCAGTTCTTC
CDR3aa: CASSLGGLAGPSYNEQFF

v_gene: TRBV7-8
d_gene: -
abundance: -
j_gene: TRBJ2-2
CDR3nt: TGTGCCAGCAGCCCTTCTAGAGCTGGCACCGGGGAGCTGTTTTTT
CDR3aa: CASSPSRAGTGELFF

v_gene: TRBV19
d_gene: -
abundance: few
j_gene: TRBJ2-7
CDR3nt: TGTGCCAGTTCCCCTCGCGCTGGGGGGGCGAATCCGTCCTACGAGCAGTACTTC
CDR3aa: CASSPRAGGANPSYEQYF

v_gene: TRBV2
d_gene: -
abundance: -
j_gene: TRBJ2-5
CDR3nt: TGTGCCAGCAATCCGGTAGAGACCCAGTACTTC
CDR3aa: CASNPVETQYF

v_gene: TRBV5-6
d_gene: -
abundance: -
j_gene: TRBJ2-3
CDR3nt: TGTGCCAGCAGCTTGGACGGCAGGGGCCTCACAGATACGCAGTATTTT
CDR3aa: CASSLDGRGLTDTQYF

v_gene: TRBV6-6
d_gene: -
abundance: -
j_gene: TRBJ2-7
CDR3nt: TGTGCCAGCAGCTTCCGGGATGTTGGCGAGCAGTACTTC
CDR3aa: CASSFRDVGEQYF